The source of this T cell receptor (beta chain) is a study of CD8+ T cells in alopecia areata. It was from alopecia areata patients that lesional scalp punch biopsies and peripheral blood were collected. After isolation, RNA underwent reverse transcription to generate cDNA as the sequencing template. Using immunoSEQ multiplex PCR, the repertoire was profiled, and TCRdb retains in-frame clones only, with some absent. This table holds about 64,000 clones, roughly 40% found once. This clone appeared a few times. The TCR originated in a human donor with alopecia areata. Sequencing was done on a sample of NKG2D-low CD8+ T cells sorted from blood.

CDR3 protein: CASSSTGGSYEQYF. The CDR3 DNA sequence: TGTGCCAGCAGCTCCACAGGGGGAAGCTACGAGCAGTACTTC. V and J are TRBV7-3 and TRBJ2-7; 8 bases align to TRBD1. Germline assignment: CDR1 SGHTA and CDR2 FQGTGA. J lost 3 bases, V lost 4 bases, and 5 bases had no gene match. CDR3 length equals 14 residues. The full variable domain, completed using reference TRBV7-3 and TRBJ2-7, is GAGVSQTPSNKVTEKGKYVELRCDPISGHTALYWYRQSLGQGPEFLIYFQGTGAADDSGLPNDRFFAVRPEGSVSTLKIQRTERGDSAVYLCASSSTGGSYEQYFGPGTRLTVT.